These 9 T cell receptor beta chains were all obtained from the same sample, sequenced in a study of blood T cell repertoires in COVID-19. TCRdb's copy holds only in-frame clones and misses some; the assay was immunoSEQ multiplex PCR. The sample includes 250,000 to 350,000 clones, over 80% seen only once; the top ten take 6.3%. The sequencing sample was made of peripheral blood. The source of these receptors is a woman aged 45-65 years with COVID-19, enrolled during active disease.

The chain combines TRBV11-1 with TRBJ2-1, with D perhaps TRBD2 (6 bases). With 6 bases removed from V and 7 bases from J, the gap between germline ends came to 13 bases. Per germline, CDR1 SGHAT and CDR2 FQDESV (reference sequence). CDR3 length equals 13 residues. DNA for the CDR3: TGTGCCAGCAGATTCGCGCGGGGTAATGAGCAGTTCTTC. This encodes CASRFARGNEQFF.

The genes are TRBV12-5 and TRBJ2-7; D is unclear. V lost 0 bases, J lost 2 bases, and 8 bases lay in between. CDR3 length equals 14 residues. Germline V CDR1 and CDR2: LGHNT, FRNRAP. The CDR3 sequence: CASGLVRSTYEQYF. The CDR3 nucleotides are TGTGCTAGTGGTTTGGTACGGTCGACCTACGAGCAGTACTTC.

The chain employs TRBV5-1 and TRBJ2-1; TRBD1 agrees at 9 bases. The J segment lost 4 bases and the V segment lost 5 bases, leaving 7 bases of the junction unmatched. Per germline, CDR1 SGHRS and CDR2 YFSETQ. CDR3 length: 15 amino acids. This CDR3 reads CASSAGTGRYNEQFF. CDR3 DNA: TGCGCCAGCAGTGCCGGGACAGGGCGTTACAATGAGCAGTTCTTC.

The rearrangement links TRBV5-1 to TRBJ2-2; 10 nucleotides agree with TRBD1. This CDR3 is 16 amino acids long. V was clipped by 4 bases and J by 5 bases; unmatched bases: 8. Germline CDR1 and CDR2: SGHRS and YFSETQ. This chain's CDR3 is CASSGRQGAGTGELFF. CDR3 sequence (DNA): TGCGCCAGCAGCGGAAGACAGGGGGCGGGAACCGGGGAGCTGTTTTTT.

The chain is built from TRBV5-1 and TRBJ2-5; TRBD1 aligns across 8 bases. Looked up from germline, CDR1 is SGHRS and CDR2 is YFSETQ. Trimming cost V 5 bases and J 1 base; bases outside gene matches: 7. The CDR3 spans 15 residues. The CDR3 DNA follows: TGCGCCAGCAGTCGGGGACAGGAGATCCAAGAGACCCAGTACTTC. It yields the protein CASSRGQEIQETQYF. Variable domain in full (rest from reference TRBV5-1 and TRBJ2-5): KAGVTQTPRYLIKTRGQQVTLSCSPISGHRSVSWYQQTPGQGLQFLFEYFSETQRNKGNFPGRFSGRQFSNSRSEMNVSTLELGDSALYLCASSRGQEIQETQYFGPGTRLLVL.

The gene calls are TRBV5-1 and TRBJ2-7; D remains unclear. The germline CDR1 and CDR2 sequences are SGHRS and YFSETQ. This CDR3 is 12 amino acids long. The V end was cut by 1 base, the J end by 3 bases, with 5 bases between. Written as DNA, the CDR3 is TGCGCCAGCAGCTTGAACGGCTACGAGCAGTACTTC. Protein: CASSLNGYEQYF.

To note about this clone: The junction differs from germline at one of its ends, possibly a read error. V and J are TRBV18 and TRBJ2-1, with D tentatively TRBD2 (5 bases). CDR3 size: 12 residues. CDR1 and CDR2 from the germline V gene are KGHSH and LQKENI. CDR3 region: CASSPPGDLLVF. The DNA of the CDR3 is TGTGCCAGCTCACCACCGGGAGACCTTTTGGTCTTC.

The gene calls are TRBV3-1 (or the pseudogene TRBV3-2) and TRBJ2-1; possible D gene TRBD2, 5 bases. The CDR3 runs to 15 residues. V was pared by 5 bases and J by 0 bases, with 11 bases between. Germline loops: CDR1 LGHDT, CDR2 YNNKEL (reference sequence). The CDR3 coding sequence is TGTGCCAGCAGCAGTAGCGCGAACTCCTACAATGAGCAGTTCTTC. Protein sequence: CASSSSANSYNEQFF.

The chain uses TRBV9 and TRBJ2-7; the D gene is possibly TRBD2 (7 bases). With 0 bases removed from V and 2 bases from J, the gap between germline ends came to 15 bases. CDR1 and CDR2 from the germline V gene are SGDLS and YYNGEE. This CDR3 is built from 16 residues. The CDR3 region has the DNA TGTGCCAGCAGCGTAGAGGGGGGCCGGGGGGCCTACGAGCAGTACTTC. Its protein product is CASSVEGGRGAYEQYF.